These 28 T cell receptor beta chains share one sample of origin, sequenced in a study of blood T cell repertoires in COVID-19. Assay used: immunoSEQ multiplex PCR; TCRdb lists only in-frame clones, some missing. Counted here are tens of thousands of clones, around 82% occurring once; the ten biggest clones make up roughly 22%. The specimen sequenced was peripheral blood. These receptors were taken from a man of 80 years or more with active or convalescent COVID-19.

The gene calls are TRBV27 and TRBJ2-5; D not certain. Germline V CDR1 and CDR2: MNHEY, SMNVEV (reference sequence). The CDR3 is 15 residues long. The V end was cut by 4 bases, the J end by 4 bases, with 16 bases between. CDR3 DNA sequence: TGTGCCAGCAGTTCCTCTCGTGCAGGTGGAGAGACCCAGTACTTC. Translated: CASSSSRAGGETQYF.

The CDR3 region has the DNA TGTGCCAGCAGCTTAGGCCGGACAGCCGTTTACACCGGGGAGCTGTTTTTT. It is translated as CASSLGRTAVYTGELFF. The chain uses TRBV7-9 and TRBJ2-2, with a tentative D call TRBD1 (6 bases). This CDR3 region has 17 residues. Trimming stripped 1 base from V and 3 bases from J, with 15 bases between. Germline V CDR1 and CDR2: SEHNR, FQNEAQ (reference sequence).

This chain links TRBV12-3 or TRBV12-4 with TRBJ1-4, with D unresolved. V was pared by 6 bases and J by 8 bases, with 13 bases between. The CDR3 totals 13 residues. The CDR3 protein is CASSLDSGEKLFF. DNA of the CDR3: TGTGCCAGCAGCCTCGACTCGGGGGAAAAACTGTTTTTT.

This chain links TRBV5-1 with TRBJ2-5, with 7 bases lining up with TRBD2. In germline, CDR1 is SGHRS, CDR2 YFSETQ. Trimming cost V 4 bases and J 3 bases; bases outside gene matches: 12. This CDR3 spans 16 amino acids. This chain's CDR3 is CASSPLLLSGEETQYF. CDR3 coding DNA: TGCGCCAGCAGCCCCCTACTTTTAAGCGGGGAAGAGACCCAGTACTTC.

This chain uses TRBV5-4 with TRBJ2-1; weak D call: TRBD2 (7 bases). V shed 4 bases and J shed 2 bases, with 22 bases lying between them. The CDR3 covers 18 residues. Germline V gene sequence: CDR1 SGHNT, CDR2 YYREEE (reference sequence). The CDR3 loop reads CASSPTGGGGATYNEQFF. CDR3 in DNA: TGTGCCAGCAGCCCTACAGGTGGAGGGGGGGCCACCTACAATGAGCAGTTCTTC.

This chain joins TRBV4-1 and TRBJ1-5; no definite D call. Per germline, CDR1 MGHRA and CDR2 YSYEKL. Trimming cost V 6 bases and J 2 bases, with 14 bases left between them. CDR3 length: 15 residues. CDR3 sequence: CASSMGELGNQPQHF. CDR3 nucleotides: TGCGCCAGCAGTATGGGAGAGCTTGGCAATCAGCCCCAGCATTTT.

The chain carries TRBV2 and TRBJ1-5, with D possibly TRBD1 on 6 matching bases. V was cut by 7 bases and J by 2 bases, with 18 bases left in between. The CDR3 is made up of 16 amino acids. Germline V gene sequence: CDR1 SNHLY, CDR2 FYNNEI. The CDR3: CASNFQGIQGNQPQHF. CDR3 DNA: TGTGCCAGCAATTTCCAGGGGATTCAGGGCAATCAGCCCCAGCATTTT.

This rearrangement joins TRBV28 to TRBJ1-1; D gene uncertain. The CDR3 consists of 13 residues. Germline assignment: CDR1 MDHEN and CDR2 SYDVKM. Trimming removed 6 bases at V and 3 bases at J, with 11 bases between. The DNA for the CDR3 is TGTGCCAGCAGATTACAGAGGGACACTGAAGCTTTCTTT. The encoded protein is CASRLQRDTEAFF.

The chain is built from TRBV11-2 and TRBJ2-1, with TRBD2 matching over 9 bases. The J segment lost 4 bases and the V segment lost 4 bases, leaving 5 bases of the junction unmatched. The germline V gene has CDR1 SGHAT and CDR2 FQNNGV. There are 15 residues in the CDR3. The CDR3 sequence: CASSSETSGYNEQFF. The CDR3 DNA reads TGTGCCAGCAGCTCTGAGACTAGCGGATACAATGAGCAGTTCTTC.

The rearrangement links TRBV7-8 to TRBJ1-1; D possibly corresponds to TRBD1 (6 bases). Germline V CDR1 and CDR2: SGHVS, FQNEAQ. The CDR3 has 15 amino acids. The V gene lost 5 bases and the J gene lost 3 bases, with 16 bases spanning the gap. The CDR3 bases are TGTGCCAGCAGCCTGGGACCATACAGGGACACTGAAGCTTTCTTT. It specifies CASSLGPYRDTEAFF.

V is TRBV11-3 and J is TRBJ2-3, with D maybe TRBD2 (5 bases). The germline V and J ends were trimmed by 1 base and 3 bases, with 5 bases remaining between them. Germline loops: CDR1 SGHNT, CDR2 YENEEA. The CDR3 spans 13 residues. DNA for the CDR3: TGTGCCAGCAGCTTAGGCGGGACAGATACGCAGTATTTT. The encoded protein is CASSLGGTDTQYF.

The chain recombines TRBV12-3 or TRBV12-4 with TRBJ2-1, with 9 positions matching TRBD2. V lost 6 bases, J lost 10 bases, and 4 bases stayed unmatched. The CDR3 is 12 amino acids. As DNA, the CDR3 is TGTGCCAGCAGCAAAGCGGGAGGCGAGCAGTTCTTC. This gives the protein CASSKAGGEQFF.

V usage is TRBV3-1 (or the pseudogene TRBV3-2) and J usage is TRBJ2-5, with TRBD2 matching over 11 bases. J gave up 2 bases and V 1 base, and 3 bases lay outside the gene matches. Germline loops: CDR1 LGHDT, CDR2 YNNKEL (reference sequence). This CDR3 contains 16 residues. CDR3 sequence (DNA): TGTGCCAGCAGCCAAGGACTAGCGGGAAGACAAGAGACCCAGTACTTC. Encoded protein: CASSQGLAGRQETQYF.

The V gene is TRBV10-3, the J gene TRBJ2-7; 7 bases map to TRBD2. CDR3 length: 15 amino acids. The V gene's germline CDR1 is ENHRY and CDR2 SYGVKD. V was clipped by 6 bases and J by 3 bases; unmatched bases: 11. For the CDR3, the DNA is TGTGCCATCAGCCCAGATGGGGGGGTGGGCTACGAGCAGTACTTC. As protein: CAISPDGGVGYEQYF.

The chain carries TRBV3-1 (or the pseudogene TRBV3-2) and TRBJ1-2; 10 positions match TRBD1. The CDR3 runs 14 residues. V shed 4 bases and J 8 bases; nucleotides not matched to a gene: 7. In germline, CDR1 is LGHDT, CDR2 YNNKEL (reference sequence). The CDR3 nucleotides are TGTGCCAGCAGCCCCTGGACAGGGGGTTTCGGCTACACCTTC. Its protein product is CASSPWTGGFGYTF.

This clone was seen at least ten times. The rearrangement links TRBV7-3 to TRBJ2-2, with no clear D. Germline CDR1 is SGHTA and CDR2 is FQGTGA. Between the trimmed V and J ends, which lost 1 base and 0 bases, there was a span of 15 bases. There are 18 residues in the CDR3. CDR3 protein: CASSLNSAGQANTGELFF. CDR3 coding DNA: TGTGCCAGCAGCTTAAACTCCGCTGGGCAAGCGAACACCGGGGAGCTGTTTTTT.

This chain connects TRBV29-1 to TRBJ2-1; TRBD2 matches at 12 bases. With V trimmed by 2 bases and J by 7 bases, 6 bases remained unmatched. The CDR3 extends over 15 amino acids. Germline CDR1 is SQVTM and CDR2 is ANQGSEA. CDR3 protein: CSVESRLAGVNEQFF. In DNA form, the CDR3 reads TGCAGCGTTGAATCAAGACTAGCGGGGGTGAATGAGCAGTTCTTC.

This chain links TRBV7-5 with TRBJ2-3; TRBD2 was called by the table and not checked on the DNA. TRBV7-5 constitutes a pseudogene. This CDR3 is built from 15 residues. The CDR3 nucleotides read TGTGTCAGAAGCTTAATAGCGGGGGGCACAGATACGCAGTATTTT. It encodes CVRSLIAGGTDTQYF.

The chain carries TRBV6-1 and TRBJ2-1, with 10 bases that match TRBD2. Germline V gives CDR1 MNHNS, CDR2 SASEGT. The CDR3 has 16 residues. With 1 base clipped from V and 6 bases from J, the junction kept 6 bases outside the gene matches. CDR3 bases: TGTGCCAGCAGTGAAGTGGCTAGCGGGGGACGCAATGAGCAGTTCTTC. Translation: CASSEVASGGRNEQFF.

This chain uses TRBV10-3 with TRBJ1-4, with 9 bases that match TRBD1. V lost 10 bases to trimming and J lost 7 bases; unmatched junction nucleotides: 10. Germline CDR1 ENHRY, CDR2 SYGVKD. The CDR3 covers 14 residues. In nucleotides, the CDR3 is TGTGCCAGCACTCCGGGACAGGGTCGTGAAAAACTGTTTTTT. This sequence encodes CASTPGQGREKLFF.

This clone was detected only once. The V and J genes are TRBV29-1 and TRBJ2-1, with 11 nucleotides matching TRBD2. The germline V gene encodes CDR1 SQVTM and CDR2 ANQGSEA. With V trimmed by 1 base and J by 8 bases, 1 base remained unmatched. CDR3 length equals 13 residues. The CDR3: CSVEALAGDEQFF. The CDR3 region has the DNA TGCAGCGTTGAAGCACTAGCGGGAGATGAGCAGTTCTTC.

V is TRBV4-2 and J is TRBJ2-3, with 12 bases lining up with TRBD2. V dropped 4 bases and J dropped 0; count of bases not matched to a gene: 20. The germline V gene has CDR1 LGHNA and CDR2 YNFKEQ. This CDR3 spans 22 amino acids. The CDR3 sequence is CASSRGDSSGRAGLFSTDTQYF. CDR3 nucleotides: TGTGCCAGCAGCCGGGGGGACTCTAGCGGGAGGGCCGGATTGTTTAGCACAGATACGCAGTATTTT.

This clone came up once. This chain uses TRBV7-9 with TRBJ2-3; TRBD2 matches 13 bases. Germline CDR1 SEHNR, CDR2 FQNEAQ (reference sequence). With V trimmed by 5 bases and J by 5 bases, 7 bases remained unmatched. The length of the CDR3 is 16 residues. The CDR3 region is CASSLGLAGLLDTQYF. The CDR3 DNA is TGTGCCAGCAGCCTGGGACTAGCGGGACTACTAGATACGCAGTATTTT.

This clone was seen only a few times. The CDR3 DNA reads TGTGCCAGCAGTTATAGCTCGGGCTCCTACAATGAGCAGTTCTTC. Protein sequence: CASSYSSGSYNEQFF. The chain couples TRBV6-5 to TRBJ2-1, with D unresolved. The CDR3 extends over 15 amino acids. V lost 3 bases, J lost 0 bases, and 9 bases lay in between. Germline loops: CDR1 MNHEY, CDR2 SVGAGI.

DNA for the CDR3: TGTGCCAGCAGCGGGCAAGGTACAGGGACTCAGCCCCAGCATTTT. It specifies CASSGQGTGTQPQHF. The gene calls are TRBV9 and TRBJ1-5; the D gene is possibly TRBD1 (6 bases). V was shortened by 3 bases and J by 6 bases, with 16 bases between the two germline ends. Germline V gives CDR1 SGDLS, CDR2 YYNGEE. CDR3 size: 15 residues.

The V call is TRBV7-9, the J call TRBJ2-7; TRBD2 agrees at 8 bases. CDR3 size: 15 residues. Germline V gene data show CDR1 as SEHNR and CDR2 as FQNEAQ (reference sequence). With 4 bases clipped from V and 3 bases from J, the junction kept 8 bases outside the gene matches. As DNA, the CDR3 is TGTGCCAGCAGCTCATCCCGGGGGGGGGTCTACGAGCAGTACTTC. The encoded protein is CASSSSRGGVYEQYF.

CDR3 nucleotide sequence: TGTGCCAGCAGCTTAGTATTGGGTGCTAGCGGGACTGACAATGAGCAGTTCTTC. Protein: CASSLVLGASGTDNEQFF. This rearrangement joins TRBV7-2 to TRBJ2-1; TRBD2 matches at 9 bases. The ends lost 1 base at V and 5 bases at J; junction bases unmatched: 12. The CDR3 loop spans 18 amino acids. CDR1 SGHTA and CDR2 FQGNSA come from the germline V gene.

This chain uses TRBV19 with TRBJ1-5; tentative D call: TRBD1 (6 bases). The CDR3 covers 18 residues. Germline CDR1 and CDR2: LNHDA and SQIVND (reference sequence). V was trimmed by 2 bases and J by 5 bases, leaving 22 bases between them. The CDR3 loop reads CASSINLGGATGDQPQHF. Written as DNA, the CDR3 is TGTGCCAGTAGTATAAATCTTGGGGGGGCGACAGGCGATCAGCCCCAGCATTTT. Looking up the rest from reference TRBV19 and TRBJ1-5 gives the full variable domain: DGGITQSPKYLFRKEGQNVTLSCEQNLNHDAMYWYRQDPGQGLRLIYYSQIVNDFQKGDIAEGYSVSREKKESFPLTVTSAQKNPTAFYLCASSINLGGATGDQPQHFGDGTRLSIL.